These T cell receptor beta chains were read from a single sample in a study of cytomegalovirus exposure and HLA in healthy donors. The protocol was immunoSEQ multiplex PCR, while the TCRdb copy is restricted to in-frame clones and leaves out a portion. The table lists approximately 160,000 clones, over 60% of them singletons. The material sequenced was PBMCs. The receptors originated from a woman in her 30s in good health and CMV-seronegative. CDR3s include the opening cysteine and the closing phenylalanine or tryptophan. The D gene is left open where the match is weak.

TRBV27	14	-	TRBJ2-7	CASSFRDTAYEQYF	TGTGCCAGCAGCTTCCGGGACACAGCCTACGAGCAGTACTTC
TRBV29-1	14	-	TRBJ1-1	CSVEALRRGTEAFF	TGCAGCGTTGAAGCGCTCCGCAGGGGCACTGAAGCTTTCTTT
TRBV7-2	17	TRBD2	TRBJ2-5	CASSLDEVGGPGETQYF	TGTGCCAGCAGCTTAGACGAGGTGGGAGGGCCGGGAGAGACCCAGTACTTC
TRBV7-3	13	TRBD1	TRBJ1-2	CASSDGQGNGYTF	TGTGCCAGCAGCGACGGACAGGGGAATGGCTACACCTTC
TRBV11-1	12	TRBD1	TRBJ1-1	CASSANRGTAFF	TGTGCCAGCAGCGCAAACAGGGGTACGGCTTTCTTT
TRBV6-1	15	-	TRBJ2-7	CASSDMGASSYEQYF	TGTGCCAGCAGTGATATGGGAGCCAGCTCCTACGAGCAGTACTTC
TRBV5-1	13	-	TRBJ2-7	CASSARAAYEQYF	TGCGCCAGCAGCGCCAGGGCTGCCTACGAGCAGTACTTC
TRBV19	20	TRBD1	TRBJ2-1	CASSAAGTGGGGRASNEQFF	TGTGCCAGTAGTGCGGCCGGGACAGGGGGCGGCGGGAGGGCCTCCAATGAGCAGTTCTTC
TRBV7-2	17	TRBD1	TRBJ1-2	CASSIRDRVLANYGYTF	TGTGCCAGCAGCATCCGGGACAGGGTTTTGGCCAACTATGGCTACACCTTC
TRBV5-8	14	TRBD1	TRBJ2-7	CASSDQGAGYEQYF	TGTGCCAGCAGCGACCAGGGGGCGGGCTACGAGCAGTACTTC
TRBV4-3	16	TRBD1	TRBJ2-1	CASSQGRDSSYNEQFF	TGCGCCAGCAGCCAAGGCCGGGACAGCTCCTACAATGAGCAGTTCTTC